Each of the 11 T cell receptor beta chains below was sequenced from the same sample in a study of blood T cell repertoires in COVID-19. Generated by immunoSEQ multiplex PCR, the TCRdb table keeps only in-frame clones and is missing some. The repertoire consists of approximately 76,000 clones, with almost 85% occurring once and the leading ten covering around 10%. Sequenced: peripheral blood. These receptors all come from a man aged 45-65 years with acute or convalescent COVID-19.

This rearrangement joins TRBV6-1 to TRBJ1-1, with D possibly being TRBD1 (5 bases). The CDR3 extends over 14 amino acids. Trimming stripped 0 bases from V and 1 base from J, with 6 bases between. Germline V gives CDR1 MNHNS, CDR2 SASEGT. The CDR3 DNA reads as TGTGCCAGCAGTGAAGCGGGGGGGAACACTGAAGCTTTCTTT. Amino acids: CASSEAGGNTEAFF.

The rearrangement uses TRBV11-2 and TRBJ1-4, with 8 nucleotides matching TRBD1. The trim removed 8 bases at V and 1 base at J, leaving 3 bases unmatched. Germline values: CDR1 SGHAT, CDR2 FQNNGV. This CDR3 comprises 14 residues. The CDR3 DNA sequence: TGTGCCAGCCACAGGGGGGGAACTAATGAAAAACTGTTTTTT. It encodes CASHRGGTNEKLFF. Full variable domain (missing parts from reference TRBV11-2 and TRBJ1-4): EAGVAQSPRYKIIEKRQSVAFWCNPISGHATLYWYQQILGQGPKLLIQFQNNGVVDDSQLPKDRFSAERLKGVDSTLKIQPAKLEDSAVYLCASHRGGTNEKLFFGSGTQLSVL.

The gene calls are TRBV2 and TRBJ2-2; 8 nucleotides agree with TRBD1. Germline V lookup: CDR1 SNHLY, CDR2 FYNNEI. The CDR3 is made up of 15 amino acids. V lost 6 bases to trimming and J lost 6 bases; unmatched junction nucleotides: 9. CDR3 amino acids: CASRPWTGSPGELFF. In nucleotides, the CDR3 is TGTGCCAGCAGGCCCTGGACAGGGTCCCCCGGGGAGCTGTTTTTT.

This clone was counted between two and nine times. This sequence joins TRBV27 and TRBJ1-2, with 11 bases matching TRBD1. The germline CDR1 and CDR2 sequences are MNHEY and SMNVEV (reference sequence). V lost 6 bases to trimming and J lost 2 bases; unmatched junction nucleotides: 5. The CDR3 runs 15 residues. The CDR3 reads CASSRTGGPNYGYTF. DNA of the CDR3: TGTGCCAGCAGCCGGACAGGGGGCCCAAACTATGGCTACACCTTC.

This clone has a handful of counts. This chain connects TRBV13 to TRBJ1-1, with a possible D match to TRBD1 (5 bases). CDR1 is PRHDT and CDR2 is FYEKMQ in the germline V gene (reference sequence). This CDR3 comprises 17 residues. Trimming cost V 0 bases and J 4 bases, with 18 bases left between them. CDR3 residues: CASSLGLWGSMGTEAFF. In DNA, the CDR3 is TGTGCCAGCAGCTTAGGCCTATGGGGCAGCATGGGCACTGAAGCTTTCTTT.

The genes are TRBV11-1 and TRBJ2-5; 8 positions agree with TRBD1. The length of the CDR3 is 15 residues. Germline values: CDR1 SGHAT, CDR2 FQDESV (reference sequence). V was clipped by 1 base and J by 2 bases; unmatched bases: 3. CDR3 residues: CASSLGTGYQETQYF. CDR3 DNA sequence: TGTGCCAGCAGCTTAGGGACAGGGTATCAAGAGACCCAGTACTTC.

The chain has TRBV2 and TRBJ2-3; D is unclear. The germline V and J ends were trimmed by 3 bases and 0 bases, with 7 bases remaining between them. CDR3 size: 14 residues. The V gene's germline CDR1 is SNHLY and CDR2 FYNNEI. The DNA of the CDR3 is TGTGCCAGCAGTGAGCGGAAGAGCACAGATACGCAGTATTTT. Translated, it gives CASSERKSTDTQYF.

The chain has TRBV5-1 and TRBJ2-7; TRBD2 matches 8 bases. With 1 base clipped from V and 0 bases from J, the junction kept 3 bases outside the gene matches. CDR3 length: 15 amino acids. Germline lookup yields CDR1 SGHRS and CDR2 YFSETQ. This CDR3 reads CASSLRSGSSYEQYF. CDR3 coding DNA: TGCGCCAGCAGCTTGAGAAGCGGGAGCTCCTACGAGCAGTACTTC.

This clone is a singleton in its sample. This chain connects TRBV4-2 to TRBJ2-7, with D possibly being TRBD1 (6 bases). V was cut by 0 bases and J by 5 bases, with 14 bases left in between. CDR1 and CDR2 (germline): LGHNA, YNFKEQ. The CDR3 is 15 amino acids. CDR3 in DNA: TGTGCCAGCAGCCAAGAGATCAGGGGCACACACGAGCAGTACTTC. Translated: CASSQEIRGTHEQYF.

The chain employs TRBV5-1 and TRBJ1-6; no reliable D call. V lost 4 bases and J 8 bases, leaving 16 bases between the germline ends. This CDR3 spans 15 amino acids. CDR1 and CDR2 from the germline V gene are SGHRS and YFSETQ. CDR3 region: CASSLTGPWDSPLHF. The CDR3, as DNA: TGCGCCAGCAGCCTGACTGGCCCGTGGGATTCACCCCTCCACTTT. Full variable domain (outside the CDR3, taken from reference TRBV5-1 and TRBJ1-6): KAGVTQTPRYLIKTRGQQVTLSCSPISGHRSVSWYQQTPGQGLQFLFEYFSETQRNKGNFPGRFSGRQFSNSRSEMNVSTLELGDSALYLCASSLTGPWDSPLHFGNGTRLTVT.

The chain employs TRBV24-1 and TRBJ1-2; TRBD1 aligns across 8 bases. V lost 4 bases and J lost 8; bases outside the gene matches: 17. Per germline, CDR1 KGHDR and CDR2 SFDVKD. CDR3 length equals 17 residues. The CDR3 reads CATSDPNAGQGHQGYTF. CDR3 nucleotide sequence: TGTGCCACCAGTGACCCTAATGCTGGACAGGGCCATCAAGGCTACACCTTC.